This is a list of T cell receptor beta chains from one sample in a study of blood T cell repertoires in COVID-19. Repertoires were generated with immunoSEQ multiplex PCR, while TCRdb's copy carries only in-frame clones and drops some. The profile shows a few hundred thousand clones, approximately 84% of them singletons. The material sequenced was PBMCs or T cells enriched from blood (not recorded which). The source of these receptors is a man between 25 and 39 years old who had recovered from COVID-19. CDR3s include the opening cysteine and the closing phenylalanine or tryptophan. Each record gives: CDR3 length, V gene, CDR3 protein.

>17|TRBV21-1
CASSKKAGRLAKNIQYF
>14|TRBV7-2
CASSRDEGRDGYTF
>12|TRBV5-1
CASSLTRDTQYF
>15|TRBV2
CASSAAGGRTDTQYF
>16|TRBV4-2
CASSQATTGLGYGYTF
>14|TRBV6-2/TRBV6-3
CASSGQGGRQPQHF
>17|TRBV30
CAWRKTTGGFYNSPLHF
>13|TRBV7-2
CASSFAANTEAFF
>15|TRBV5-4
CASSLGQGIDTEAFF
>14|TRBV13
CASSLASGSVTQYF